In its sample, the clone carrying this T cell receptor beta chain was seen many times. Antigen: not known. Researchers used genomic DNA as the template to profile TCR beta VDJ and CDR3. TCRdb re-derived calls from the reads in MiXCR, one entry per CDR3 protein. The repertoire holds about 95,000 distinct CDR3 sequences, with 55% to 70% as singletons. These data belong to a study of CD8+CD57+ T cells in acquired aplastic anemia. The wider study: Sorting CD4+ and CD8+ cells gave DNA averaging around 3 ug.

Flow cytometry had shown expanded CD8+CD57+ cells in the patients chosen for sequencing. There was no therapy given to any patient before the blood sampling took place. General observations from the study: Common to patients and controls were approximately 30 CD8+ CDR3 sequences.

This CDR3 spans 12 amino acids. The V end lost 6 bases, the J end lost 1 base, and 10 bases lay between the germline ends. Germline V gene lookup returns CDR1 SQVTM and CDR2 ANQGSEA. The receptor comes from a human donor with aplastic anemia. The V gene is TRBV29-1, the J gene TRBJ2-7; D is unclear. Sample: sorted CD4+, CD8+, or CD8+CD57+ T cells (not recorded which) from PBMCs. The CDR3 loop is CSVGPDSYEQYF. The CDR3 region has the DNA TGCAGCGTAGGGCCAGATTCCTACGAGCAGTACTTC.